This T cell receptor beta chain stems from a study of beta chain features in type 1 diabetes (dated by TCRdb to the late 2010s). Regarding the study in general: Patients and healthy donors did not differ in mean age, gender distribution, total cell number or subset yield. Whereas all 30 or so donors provided naive and central memory subsets, regulatory and stem cell-like memory subsets were isolated from just 8 patients and about 8 healthy donors. Across all samples, some 110,000,000 sorted cells were examined, and cell number per subset correlated strongly with RNA yield. In the study, recently diagnosed type 1 diabetes patients and matched healthy donors were compared on the TCRB repertoires of their sorted circulating CD4+ T cell subsets.

To note about this clone: This clone's antigen is unknown. Qualities for individual bases were not recorded, and no much larger clone is one base off.

Broad study findings and their caveats: Type 1 diabetes patients showed a moderate but significant shortening of TCRB CDR3 length in all four CD4+ subsets. PCR may preferentially amplify shorter templates, but because patient and control samples were amplified and corrected together, any resulting skew would affect both groups equally. At VDJ recombination sites, patients with type 1 diabetes made fewer insertions and deleted more nucleotides, a pattern implying thymic rearrangement abnormalities. Naive, central memory and regulatory TCRB repertoires appeared to be more alike among patients than among healthy donors. Because small numbers of individuals were included in the HLA sub-analyses, any influence of HLA type on TCRB rearrangement was left unresolved. Sequencing cDNA rather than genomic DNA could over-represent highly expressing activated cells, although activation and CD3 levels did not differ between groups.

The High Capacity cDNA Reverse Transcription Kit was used to reverse transcribe all of the isolated RNA, meaning that expressed TCRB transcripts were what got sequenced. Deep immunoSEQ sequencing was performed on naive, central memory and regulatory T cell samples, with an average of roughly 3.5 million total reads per sample. After sorted cells were lysed in RLT buffer, RNA was extracted with DNase-treated RNeasy Micro or Mini kits, with the choice depending on cell number. To prevent cross-contamination, each cell subset was processed individually, whereas patient and healthy donor samples were processed jointly. TCRB sequences were amplified from cDNA with the immunoSEQ multiplex PCR, producing 87-bp fragments spanning the CDR3 region. The amplicons were sequenced using the Illumina HiSeq platform. The study's own analysis went as follows. Synthetic template baselines were used to correct PCR bias computationally, reads within Hamming distance 2 were collapsed, and singletons that could not be merged were discarded. Reads were aligned to IMGT to assign V, D and J genes, CDR3 length, and insertions or deletions at six rearrangement sites. Within each subset, clonotype counts were normalized to the number of sorted cells before true diversity and Gini coefficients were calculated with the tcR R package. The overlap coefficient, calculated on TCRB nucleotide sequences, was used to measure repertoire sharing. The table was pulled from immuneACCESS by TCRdb, which kept in-frame rearrangements only. Such tables lose some clones; where checked, under half of the loss comes from unresolved V genes, and the rest has no known cause. V and J calls and clone size are as listed in that table; D and trimming were resolved from the DNA. The sample contains under 250,000 clones, 11% of them found a single time. The top ten constitute over 1% of the sample.

Taken from the germline V gene, the CDR1 and CDR2 loops are SGHTA and FQGNSA. V ends up 5 bases short and J 0 bases short, with an unmatched junction base count of 9. Measured from the cysteine to the phenylalanine, the CDR3 is 17 residues long. Of the read, only the CDR3 DNA is kept; its 51 bases are in frame from base 1. A single peripheral blood draw of 90 to 150 mL on average was collected from each donor into heparinised tubes. A BD FACSAria II and a panel including CD45RO, CCR7, CD25, CD127, CD95 and CD27 were used to sort naive, central memory, regulatory and stem cell-like memory CD4+ T cells. Every sorted population had a purity above 98%. Right away, PBMCs were isolated by Lymphoprep density gradient centrifugation and were stained directly, with no culture step. Samples were stained and sorted in pairs, with one healthy donor and one patient per experiment, so that batch effects were minimized.

This sequence originates from a man aged 18-30 years in good health. The V gene is TRBV7-2 and the J gene is TRBJ2-1, with TRBD1 matching 8 junction bases. Sample: central memory CD4+ T cells from blood. The nucleotides are TGTGCCAGCAGCCCTGGACAGGGTAGAAGCTCCTACAATGAGCAGTTCTTC. Protein translation: CASSPGQGRSSYNEQFF.